This T cell receptor (beta chain) was recovered during a study of PD-1 blockade in classical Hodgkin lymphoma. Method: immunoSEQ multiplex PCR; TCRdb's copy keeps in-frame clones and lacks some. Of some 70,000 clones detected, over 90% appear once; the ten largest clones hold about 2.5%. The time point here: newly diagnosed, previously untreated cHL patient sample. The sequenced sample was peripheral blood mononuclear cells (PBMCs). The origin of this receptor is a human donor with classical Hodgkin lymphoma.

CDR3 region: CASSEYRRFNTGELFF. The CDR3 bases are TGTGCCAGCAGTGAATACCGGCGGTTTAACACCGGGGAGCTGTTTTTT. The chain joins TRBV25-1 to TRBJ2-2; no clear D. The germline V gene encodes CDR1 MGHDK and CDR2 SYGVNS. V lost 0 bases to trimming and J lost 2 bases, with 10 bases between them. This CDR3 region has 16 residues.